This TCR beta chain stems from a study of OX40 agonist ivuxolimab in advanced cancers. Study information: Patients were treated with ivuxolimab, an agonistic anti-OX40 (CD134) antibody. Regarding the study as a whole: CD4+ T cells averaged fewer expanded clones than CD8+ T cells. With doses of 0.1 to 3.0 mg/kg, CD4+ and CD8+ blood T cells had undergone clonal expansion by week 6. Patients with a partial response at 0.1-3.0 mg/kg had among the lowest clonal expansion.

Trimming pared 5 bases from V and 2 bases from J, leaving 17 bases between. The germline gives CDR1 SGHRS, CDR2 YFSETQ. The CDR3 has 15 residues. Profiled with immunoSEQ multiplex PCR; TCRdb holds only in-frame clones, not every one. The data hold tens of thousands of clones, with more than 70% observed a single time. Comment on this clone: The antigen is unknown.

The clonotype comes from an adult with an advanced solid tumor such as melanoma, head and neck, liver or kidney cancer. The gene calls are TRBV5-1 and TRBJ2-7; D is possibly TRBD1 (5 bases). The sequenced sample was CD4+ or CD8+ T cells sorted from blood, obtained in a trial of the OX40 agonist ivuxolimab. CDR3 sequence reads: CASSPDPTRAYEQYF. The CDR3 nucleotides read TGCGCCAGCAGTCCGGACCCGACCAGGGCCTACGAGCAGTACTTC.